This T cell receptor beta chain was identified during a study of blood T cell repertoires in COVID-19. Whole-study context: Acute and convalescent COVID-19 specimens originated in the United States, Italy and Spain. T cells, B-cell-depleted T cells, or PBMCs supplied cDNA or gDNA.

With 4 bases clipped from V and 5 bases from J, the junction kept 6 bases outside the gene matches. CDR1 and CDR2 from the germline V gene are KGHSH and LQKENI. CDR3 length: 15 amino acids. As processed by the authors: Counts of nucleated cells, estimated from reference gene primer amplification, were obtained. Profiling relied on immunoSEQ multiplex PCR, and the TCRdb table lists in-frame clones only, not all of them. Clone size and the V and J calls come from that table; the DNA yielded D and trimming. The repertoire holds some 220,000 clones, more than 75% seen once, with approximately 2.6% in the top ten.

Sequenced: peripheral blood. V is TRBV18 and J is TRBJ2-7; 12 bases are a match to TRBD2. This sequence was found in a man in his fifties or sixties who had recovered from COVID-19. The CDR3 region is CASSRLAGEENEQYF. CDR3 nucleotide sequence: TGTGCCAGCTCACGACTAGCGGGAGAGGAGAACGAGCAGTACTTC.